Presented here are 19 T cell receptor beta chains from one specimen sequenced in a study of T-cell reconstitution after alpha-beta-depleted transplantation in children. Unique molecular identifiers were incorporated during preparation of the TCRbeta library. TCRdb fed the PCR reads into MiXCR, producing one record per CDR3 protein. Of 500,000 to 600,000 distinct CDR3 sequences in the sample, around 27% were seen once. Sequenced material: PBMCs, taken before TCRalphabeta/CD19-depleted stem cell transplant. All receptors come from a boy under two years old with Wiskott-Aldrich syndrome, due to receive a stem cell transplant.

CDR3 sequence (DNA): TGTGCCAGCAGTGACAGGGCGGGGTCCTGGGCAGATACGCAGTATTTT. Protein product: CASSDRAGSWADTQYF. The chain recombines TRBV2 with TRBJ2-3, with a weak D call TRBD2 (6 bases). V dropped 3 bases and J dropped 4 bases, with 17 bases sitting between them. The CDR3 loop spans 16 amino acids. From germline, CDR1 is SNHLY and CDR2 FYNNEI.

The chain carries TRBV18 and TRBJ2-3, with 9 positions matching TRBD1. Per germline, CDR1 KGHSH and CDR2 LQKENI. Losses at the gene ends were 3 bases for V and 3 bases for J; bases not matched to a gene: 13. The CDR3 length is 18 residues. The CDR3: CASSPRKKTGGGTDTQYF. The CDR3 nucleotides read TGTGCCAGCTCACCCCGTAAGAAAACAGGGGGCGGAACAGATACGCAGTATTTT.

The chain couples TRBV10-3 to TRBJ2-1; 10 bases align to TRBD2. Germline trimming cut 3 bases from V and 7 bases from J; bases unmatched to any gene: 6. The CDR3 runs to 15 residues. Germline V gives CDR1 ENHRY, CDR2 SYGVKD. In DNA form, the CDR3 reads TGTGCCATCAGTGACCCTAGCGGGAGCGCGAATGAGCAGTTCTTC. This gives the protein CAISDPSGSANEQFF.

This clonotype was seen more than once but under ten times. This chain uses TRBV24-1 with TRBJ2-1; 8 bases match TRBD1. From germline, CDR1 is KGHDR and CDR2 SFDVKD. Germline trimming cut 5 bases from V and 9 bases from J; bases unmatched to any gene: 14. The CDR3 contains 16 residues. CDR3 nucleotide sequence: TGTGCCACCAGTGCCTTCGGCAGGGGGCGCGGAGCTGAGCAGTTCTTC. Its translation: CATSAFGRGRGAEQFF.

The V and J genes are TRBV29-1 and TRBJ2-1; D is uncertain. The CDR3 covers 14 residues. CDR1 and CDR2 from the germline V gene are SQVTM and ANQGSEA. V lost 7 bases, J lost 0 bases, and 13 bases lay in between. DNA of the CDR3: TGCAGCGCCGCCCGACTGATCTCCTACAATGAGCAGTTCTTC. It encodes CSAARLISYNEQFF.

V usage is TRBV5-1 and J usage is TRBJ2-7; TRBD1 might be the D (6 bases). Per the germline V gene, CDR1 is SGHRS and CDR2 is YFSETQ. Trimming removed 4 bases at V and 0 bases at J, with 14 bases between. The length of the CDR3 is 15 residues. DNA for the CDR3: TGCGCCAGCAGCGTCAATACAGGGACCTCCTACGAGCAGTACTTC. Encoded protein: CASSVNTGTSYEQYF.

This clonotype was counted only a few times. The V call is TRBV5-1, the J call TRBJ2-3; possibly TRBD1 for D (5 bases). This CDR3 has 14 residues. Trimming removed 7 bases from V and 2 bases from J, with 14 bases in between. Per the germline V gene, CDR1 is SGHRS and CDR2 is YFSETQ. The CDR3 coding sequence is TGCGCCAGCCACAGGACCCCTTCCACAGATACGCAGTATTTT. Translating gives CASHRTPSTDTQYF.

This chain connects TRBV7-6 to TRBJ2-5; TRBD2 matches 7 bases. Trimming at V came to 2 bases and at J to 4 bases, leaving 1 base not matched to a gene. Per germline, CDR1 SGHVS and CDR2 FNYEAQ. CDR3 length: 13 amino acids. In DNA, the CDR3 is TGTGCCAGCAGCTTACTAGCGGCAGAGACCCAGTACTTC. It yields the protein CASSLLAAETQYF.

This clonotype has more than one count but fewer than ten. V is TRBV2 and J is TRBJ1-1; possibly TRBD1 for D (5 bases). Per the germline V gene, CDR1 is SNHLY and CDR2 is FYNNEI. The V end was cut by 2 bases, the J end by 10 bases, with 14 bases between. CDR3 length: 13 amino acids. CDR3 residues: CASSEISRGRAFF. The CDR3 bases are TGTGCCAGCAGTGAAATCTCTCGGGGGAGAGCTTTCTTT.

This chain uses TRBV5-1 with TRBJ1-3, with D perhaps TRBD1 (5 bases). V was clipped by 4 bases and J by 4 bases, with 9 bases between them. Germline lookup yields CDR1 SGHRS and CDR2 YFSETQ. The CDR3 loop spans 13 amino acids. The CDR3 loop is CASSPGPGNTIYF. In DNA form, the CDR3 reads TGCGCCAGCAGCCCGGGGCCAGGAAACACCATATATTTT. The full variable domain, with the rest looked up from reference TRBV5-1 and TRBJ1-3, is KAGVTQTPRYLIKTRGQQVTLSCSPISGHRSVSWYQQTPGQGLQFLFEYFSETQRNKGNFPGRFSGRQFSNSRSEMNVSTLELGDSALYLCASSPGPGNTIYFGEGSWLTVV.

The chain employs TRBV5-1 and TRBJ2-3; 10 nucleotides align to TRBD2. Germline lookup yields CDR1 SGHRS and CDR2 YFSETQ. V dropped 4 bases and J dropped 2; count of bases not matched to a gene: 4. This CDR3 is built from 15 residues. The CDR3 is CASSHLAGVTDTQYF. The CDR3 bases are TGCGCCAGCAGCCATCTAGCGGGAGTCACAGATACGCAGTATTTT. The full variable domain, completed using reference TRBV5-1 and TRBJ2-3, is KAGVTQTPRYLIKTRGQQVTLSCSPISGHRSVSWYQQTPGQGLQFLFEYFSETQRNKGNFPGRFSGRQFSNSRSEMNVSTLELGDSALYLCASSHLAGVTDTQYFGPGTRLTVL.

This clonotype was observed a handful of times. The chain recombines TRBV12-3 or TRBV12-4 with TRBJ2-7; the D is unclear. The CDR3 is 15 residues long. Trimming removed 5 bases from V and 7 bases from J, with 21 bases in between. The DNA for the CDR3 is TGTGCCAGCAGTCATACCGGTGGCTCCAACGGGGAGCAGTACTTC. Its protein is CASSHTGGSNGEQYF.

The chain links TRBV29-1 to TRBJ2-1; the D gene is possibly TRBD2 (5 bases). Trimming shortened V by 7 bases and J by 0 bases, and 13 bases separated the two germline ends. This CDR3 is 14 amino acids long. Germline loops: CDR1 SQVTM, CDR2 ANQGSEA. The CDR3 reads CSGGRGSSYNEQFF. CDR3 sequence (DNA): TGCAGCGGGGGAAGAGGGAGCTCCTACAATGAGCAGTTCTTC.

This clonotype was picked up a small number of times. The chain is built from TRBV5-1 and TRBJ2-7; D possibly corresponds to TRBD2 (5 bases). V was clipped by 2 bases and J by 1 base, with 19 bases between them. This CDR3 is 17 amino acids long. Germline CDR1 and CDR2: SGHRS and YFSETQ. The CDR3 is CASSFDRGRGRSYEQYF. CDR3 in DNA: TGCGCCAGCAGCTTCGACCGCGGGCGAGGCCGTTCCTACGAGCAGTACTTC.

V is TRBV12-3 or TRBV12-4 and J is TRBJ2-7; 10 nucleotides match TRBD1. V was pared by 4 bases and J by 4 bases, with 7 bases of the junction left unmatched. CDR3 length: 15 residues. CDR3 DNA: TGTGCCAGCAGTTCCCGGGGACAGGGGAAGTACGAGCAGTACTTC. Protein product: CASSSRGQGKYEQYF.

This clonotype came up a few times. For the CDR3, the DNA is TGCGCCAGCAGCCAAGTGCAGGGTAGCAATCAGCCCCAGCATTTT. This gives the protein CASSQVQGSNQPQHF. The V call is TRBV4-1, the J call TRBJ1-5; a weak D match, TRBD1 (5 bases). Germline CDR1 and CDR2: MGHRA and YSYEKL. With 1 base removed from V and 0 bases from J, the gap between germline ends came to 7 bases. The CDR3 has 15 residues.

The chain carries TRBV27 and TRBJ1-1, with D perhaps TRBD1 (6 bases). Germline V gene sequence: CDR1 MNHEY, CDR2 SMNVEV (reference sequence). The CDR3 length is 13 residues. V was shortened by 3 bases and J by 6 bases, with 11 bases between the two germline ends. This chain's CDR3 is CASSFGGRAEAFF. CDR3 sequence (DNA): TGTGCCAGCAGTTTTGGGGGGCGGGCTGAAGCTTTCTTT.

The chain carries TRBV20-1 and TRBJ2-1; 8 bases map to TRBD1. CDR3 length: 15 amino acids. Looked up from germline, CDR1 is DFQATT and CDR2 is SNEGSKA (reference sequence). Trimming took 5 bases from V and 4 from J; bases not matched to a gene: 10. As DNA, the CDR3 is TGCAGTGCTCAGGACGACAGGGGACCATACAATGAGCAGTTCTTC. The encoded protein is CSAQDDRGPYNEQFF.

This clonotype has just a few counts. This chain links TRBV6-5 with TRBJ1-2; tentatively, D is TRBD1 (5 bases). The germline V and J ends were trimmed by 2 bases and 4 bases, with 14 bases remaining between them. The CDR3 has 15 residues. CDR1 and CDR2 (germline): MNHEY, SVGAGI. CDR3 amino acids: CASSYPLQEFYGYTF. The CDR3 bases are TGTGCCAGCAGTTACCCACTACAGGAGTTCTATGGCTACACCTTC.